The 31 T cell receptor beta chains given below trace back to one sample, sequenced in a study of human CD8 memory T cell subsets. The authors made TCR beta libraries using UMI-labeled 5' RACE. TCRdb ran MiXCR on the 5' RACE reads and lists one entry per CDR3 protein. The sample includes thousands of distinct CDR3 sequences, 3.9% of them seen just once. The sample comprised CD8+ T cells from PBMCs. Receptors were obtained from a human donor in good health.

This clonotype came up many times. The genes are TRBV4-3 and TRBJ2-7; the D is unclear. The CDR3 covers 15 residues. From germline, CDR1 is LGHNA and CDR2 YSLEER. V shed 0 bases and J shed 3 bases, with 12 bases lying between them. The CDR3 bases are TGCGCCAGCAGCCAAGACAGGTTGATGGGCTACGAGCAGTACTTC. It specifies CASSQDRLMGYEQYF.

This clonotype was counted many times. The J gene is TRBJ2-1, the V gene TRBV4-1, with TRBD1 identical over 7 bases. Germline CDR1 reads MGHRA; CDR2 reads YSYEKL. CDR3 size: 17 residues. With 0 bases clipped from V and 2 bases from J, the junction kept 7 bases outside the gene matches. The CDR3 bases are TGCGCCAGCAGCCAAGATGTGACAGGGCCCCCCTACAATGAGCAGTTCTTC. This translates into CASSQDVTGPPYNEQFF.

This clonotype was seen at least ten times. V usage is TRBV7-9 and J usage is TRBJ2-5; 12 bases line up with TRBD2. CDR1 is SEHNR, CDR2 FQNEAQ, per germline (reference sequence). The V and J ends lost 5 bases and 4 bases, in that order; junction bases with no gene match: 14. This CDR3 has 18 residues. As DNA, the CDR3 is TGTGCCAGCAGCCCTAGGGATAGACTAGCGGGAGCGGCAGAGACCCAGTACTTC. Translation: CASSPRDRLAGAAETQYF.

This clonotype was seen repeatedly, ten times or more. This chain links TRBV11-2 with TRBJ1-2, with D possibly matching TRBD1 (5 bases). The CDR3 extends over 13 amino acids. V lost 3 bases to trimming and J lost 5 bases, with 10 bases between them. Germline lookup yields CDR1 SGHAT and CDR2 FQNNGV. CDR3: CASSLGQSYGYTF. CDR3 nucleotide sequence: TGTGCCAGCAGCTTGGGGCAGAGTTATGGCTACACCTTC. Filled out from reference TRBV11-2 and TRBJ1-2, the complete variable domain reads EAGVAQSPRYKIIEKRQSVAFWCNPISGHATLYWYQQILGQGPKLLIQFQNNGVVDDSQLPKDRFSAERLKGVDSTLKIQPAKLEDSAVYLCASSLGQSYGYTFGSGTRLTVV.

This clonotype was recorded at least ten times. The chain has TRBV9 and TRBJ1-2; D remains unclear. CDR3 length equals 15 residues. The germline V gene encodes CDR1 SGDLS and CDR2 YYNGEE. Trimming cost V 1 base and J 2 bases, with 12 bases left between them. The CDR3, as DNA: TGTGCCAGCAGCGTAATCCCCGCAGGAAACTATGGCTACACCTTC. Translation: CASSVIPAGNYGYTF.

Many counts were recorded for this clonotype. The chain uses TRBV24-1 and TRBJ2-1; D gene uncertain. V was clipped by 5 bases and J by 6 bases, with 4 bases between them. The CDR3 has 11 amino acids. Germline V gene sequence: CDR1 KGHDR, CDR2 SFDVKD. The CDR3 loop is CATSGGNEQFF. The CDR3, as DNA: TGTGCCACCAGTGGGGGCAATGAGCAGTTCTTC.

This clonotype has ten or more counts. In nucleotides, the CDR3 is TGTGCCAGCAGCCCCACGGAGACAGGGGGGACTTTCTTT. It specifies CASSPTETGGTFF. The genes are TRBV7-9 and TRBJ1-1; 9 bases match TRBD1. The CDR3 contains 13 residues. The junction had 10 bases not matched to a gene; V was cut back by 5 bases and J by 12 bases. From germline, CDR1 is SEHNR and CDR2 FQNEAQ (reference sequence).

This clonotype was seen ten or more times. This chain links TRBV29-1 with TRBJ2-1; 10 bases fit TRBD2. Per germline, CDR1 SQVTM and CDR2 ANQGSEA. The junction had 3 bases not matched to a gene; V was cut back by 4 bases and J by 3 bases. The CDR3 covers 14 residues. CDR3 sequence: CSVVPSGSYNEQFF. The DNA for the CDR3 is TGCAGCGTTGTCCCTAGCGGGAGCTACAATGAGCAGTTCTTC.

This clonotype came up many times. The chain uses TRBV4-1 and TRBJ2-1; D possibly corresponds to TRBD2 (5 bases). Trimming took 2 bases from V and 7 from J, leaving 15 bases between them. The germline gives CDR1 MGHRA, CDR2 YSYEKL. The CDR3 has 15 amino acids. In DNA, the CDR3 is TGCGCCAGCAGCCAATCCCCCCCCGGAGGTAATGAGCAGTTCTTC. It codes for CASSQSPPGGNEQFF.

Comments on this clonotype: This may be a read error: a much more frequent sequence differs by one nucleotide. The V and J genes are TRBV5-6 and TRBJ1-3, with D possibly TRBD1 on 6 matching bases. V was cut by 2 bases and J by 11 bases, with 14 bases left in between. Germline V gene lookup returns CDR1 SGHDT and CDR2 YYEEEE. The CDR3 loop spans 13 amino acids. The CDR3 nucleotides read TGTGCCAGCAGCTTAGGGGGACCCGACGCCATATATTTT. It translates to CASSLGGPDAIYF.

This clonotype was detected a few times. The chain carries TRBV2 and TRBJ2-5, with D perhaps TRBD2 (6 bases). This CDR3 has 14 residues. Germline CDR1 is SNHLY and CDR2 is FYNNEI. The V end lost 11 bases, the J end lost 1 base, and 17 bases lay between the germline ends. CDR3 amino acids: CAHLRRGIQETQYF. As DNA, the CDR3 is TGTGCCCACTTAAGGCGGGGAATCCAAGAGACCCAGTACTTC.

This clonotype was detected only a few times. This chain uses TRBV2 with TRBJ2-1, with D tentatively TRBD1 (7 bases). Germline CDR1 reads SNHLY; CDR2 reads FYNNEI. CDR3 size: 16 residues. V was pared by 5 bases and J by 2 bases, with 16 bases between. CDR3 coding DNA: TGTGCCAGCAGTCCTGGGGGGACAGCGACCTACAATGAGCAGTTCTTC. It specifies CASSPGGTATYNEQFF.

At least ten counts were recorded for this clonotype. This chain joins TRBV7-9 and TRBJ2-3; no firm D call. Deletions cut 5 bases from V and 4 bases from J, with 10 bases between. Germline CDR1 SEHNR, CDR2 FQNEAQ (reference sequence). The CDR3 runs 13 residues. CDR3 DNA sequence: TGTGCCAGCAGCCAAGGACGGCCAGATACGCAGTATTTT. This translates into CASSQGRPDTQYF.

This clonotype was found a few times. The V call is TRBV27, the J call TRBJ2-7; either TRBD1 or TRBD2 may supply D (5 bases each). The CDR3 contains 13 residues. Germline V gene data show CDR1 as MNHEY and CDR2 as SMNVEV (reference sequence). V was cut by 4 bases and J by 3 bases, with 10 bases left in between. The CDR3 nucleotides are TGTGCCAGCAGTTGGGGACCAGACTACGAGCAGTACTTC. Its protein is CASSWGPDYEQYF.

In its sample, this clonotype was seen many times. This chain links TRBV7-6 with TRBJ1-4; D is unclear. Looked up from germline, CDR1 is SGHVS and CDR2 is FNYEAQ. The CDR3 consists of 15 residues. The V end lost 2 bases, the J end lost 8 bases, and 15 bases lay between the germline ends. CDR3 bases: TGTGCCAGCAGCTTAAGTCCAGGACGGGGAGAAAAACTGTTTTTT. It is translated as CASSLSPGRGEKLFF.

This clonotype is labeled large. The V call is TRBV7-3, the J call TRBJ2-5; possible D gene TRBD1, 6 bases. V was shortened by 1 base and J by 4 bases, with 13 bases between the two germline ends. Germline V CDR1 and CDR2: SGHTA, FQGTGA. The CDR3 loop spans 15 amino acids. The CDR3 sequence is CASSLIGSRGETQYF. CDR3 nucleotide sequence: TGTGCCAGCAGCTTAATCGGAAGCAGGGGAGAGACCCAGTACTTC.

Relative to its sample, this clonotype is medium-sized. The chain joins TRBV28 to TRBJ1-5, with D tentatively TRBD1 (5 bases). Germline V CDR1 and CDR2: MDHEN, SYDVKM. V was shortened by 1 base and J by 7 bases, with 11 bases between the two germline ends. This CDR3 spans 14 amino acids. In DNA, the CDR3 is TGTGCCAGCAGTTTATTCAGGGAGGGCCAGCCCCAGCATTTT. As protein: CASSLFREGQPQHF.

This clonotype was observed at least ten times. The rearrangement links TRBV4-3 to TRBJ1-6, with TRBD1 identical over 7 bases. The CDR3 runs to 18 residues. The V gene's germline CDR1 is LGHNA and CDR2 YSLEER. Unmatched junction bases numbered 8, after V lost 0 bases and J lost 3 bases. The CDR3 region is CASSQDIPGQLYNSPLHF. The CDR3 DNA is TGCGCCAGCAGCCAAGATATCCCGGGACAGCTCTATAATTCACCCCTCCACTTT.

In its sample, this clonotype was seen many times. The J gene is TRBJ2-5, the V gene TRBV29-1, with D perhaps matching TRBD1 (5 bases). The CDR3 sequence is 14 residues long. Germline V gives CDR1 SQVTM, CDR2 ANQGSEA. V was pared by 4 bases and J by 1 base, with 13 bases between. CDR3 in DNA: TGCAGCGTTGCTAAAGACAGAATCCAAGAGACCCAGTACTTC. This codes for CSVAKDRIQETQYF.

The chain links TRBV4-1 to TRBJ2-1; D is perhaps TRBD1 (6 bases). This CDR3 spans 14 amino acids. In germline, CDR1 is MGHRA, CDR2 YSYEKL. V lost 4 bases to trimming and J lost 7 bases, with 14 bases between them. In nucleotides, the CDR3 is TGCGCCAGCAGCCTTATGACAGGCGGGAATGAGCAGTTCTTC. This gives the protein CASSLMTGGNEQFF.

At least ten counts were recorded for this clonotype. V gene TRBV5-5 combines with J gene TRBJ1-1, with D perhaps TRBD1 (5 bases). Trimming took 0 bases from V and 4 from J, leaving 13 bases between them. Germline CDR1 SGHKS, CDR2 YYEKEE (reference sequence). CDR3 length equals 15 residues. CDR3 residues: CASSLAIRAVTEAFF. The CDR3 nucleotides are TGTGCCAGCAGCTTGGCAATCAGGGCGGTCACTGAAGCTTTCTTT.

Regarding this clonotype: The junction departs from germline at one end; a sequencing error may be responsible. The chain has TRBV7-3 and TRBJ2-3; tentatively, D is TRBD2 (5 bases). This CDR3 is built from 18 residues. Germline V CDR1 and CDR2: SGHTA, FQGTGA. CDR3 bases: TGTGCCAGCAGCTTAACCCCAAGAACCTCGTCTAGCAAAAATATGCATATTTTT. It translates to CASSLTPRTSSSKNMHIF.

In this sample, this clonotype is medium-sized. The chain joins TRBV28 to TRBJ2-3, with D maybe TRBD2 (5 bases). CDR3 length: 14 amino acids. Germline CDR1 and CDR2: MDHEN and SYDVKM. Trimming pared 4 bases from V and 2 bases from J, leaving 10 bases between. In nucleotides, the CDR3 is TGTGCCAGCAGTTCTACTAGTACCACAGATACGCAGTATTTT. Translation gives CASSSTSTTDTQYF. The variable domain in full, completed from reference TRBV28 and TRBJ2-3, reads DVKVTQSSRYLVKRTGEKVFLECVQDMDHENMFWYRQDPGLGLRLIYFSYDVKMKEKGDIPEGYSVSREKKERFSLILESASTNQTSMYLCASSSTSTTDTQYFGPGTRLTVL.

This clonotype was observed a few times. The chain uses TRBV6-5 and TRBJ2-7; D not certain. The V end was cut by 6 bases, the J end by 1 base, with 10 bases between. Germline V gives CDR1 MNHEY, CDR2 SVGAGI. The CDR3 loop spans 13 amino acids. The CDR3 sequence is CASRGGVSYEQYF. Written as DNA, the CDR3 is TGTGCCAGCAGGGGTGGGGTGTCCTACGAGCAGTACTTC.

This clonotype was observed many times. The chain employs TRBV6-5 and TRBJ2-7; a weak D match, TRBD1 (5 bases). With 5 bases removed from V and 1 base from J, the gap between germline ends came to 6 bases. The CDR3 extends over 12 amino acids. Germline lookup yields CDR1 MNHEY and CDR2 SVGAGI. The chain's CDR3 is CASSQGSYEQYF. CDR3 nucleotides: TGTGCCAGCAGTCAGGGTTCCTACGAGCAGTACTTC.

With respect to this clonotype: Given a much more abundant clone one base away, this may be a read error. The chain uses TRBV3-1 and TRBJ1-1; 8 bases are shared with TRBD1. CDR3 length: 14 amino acids. Germline lookup yields CDR1 LGHDT and CDR2 YNNKEL (reference sequence). Losses at the gene ends were 4 bases for V and 4 bases for J; bases not matched to a gene: 5. The CDR3 region is CASSPRQGLTEAFF. For the CDR3, the DNA is TGTGCCAGCAGCCCTCGACAGGGGCTCACTGAAGCTTTCTTT. The whole variable domain, filled in from reference TRBV3-1 and TRBJ1-1, reads DTAVSQTPKYLVTQMGNDKSIKCEQNLGHDTMYWYKQDSKKFLKIMFSYNNKELIINETVPNRFSPKSPDKAHLNLHINSLELGDSAVYFCASSPRQGLTEAFFGQGTRLTVV.

This clonotype has only a few counts. V is TRBV7-3 and J is TRBJ2-1; D may be TRBD1 (5 bases). V was cut by 5 bases and J by 8 bases, with 19 bases left in between. CDR3 length: 15 residues. Per germline, CDR1 SGHTA and CDR2 FQGTGA. The CDR3 DNA follows: TGTGCCAGCAGCCAGGTTGGGGCCCCATCGGATGAGCAGTTCTTC. It yields the protein CASSQVGAPSDEQFF.

Within the sample, this clonotype is medium-sized. At one boundary the junction diverges from the germline segment, which might be a read error. The chain couples TRBV7-2 to TRBJ1-1; 10 nucleotides match TRBD1. Germline-derived CDR1 and CDR2 are SGHTA and FQGNSA. The CDR3 is 15 amino acids. CDR3 DNA sequence: TGTGCCAGCAGCCTAGCGACAGGGGGCGCAACTGAAGCTTTCTTT. It specifies CASSLATGGATEAFF.

This clonotype was detected ten times or more. The chain carries TRBV10-1 and TRBJ2-5; D could derive from TRBD1 or TRBD2 (5 bases each). Trimming stripped 0 bases from V and 5 bases from J, with 16 bases between. Germline V CDR1 and CDR2: WNHNN, SYGVQD (reference sequence). CDR3 size: 16 residues. CDR3 in DNA: TGCGCCAGCAGTGAGTCGGGGGTTTCGGCGGGTGAGACCCAGTACTTC. Protein: CASSESGVSAGETQYF.

This clonotype has a count of ten or more. As DNA, the CDR3 is TGTGCCAGCAGCTCCGGACGGCCCCAAGAGACCCAGTACTTC. Protein product: CASSSGRPQETQYF. The chain joins TRBV7-9 to TRBJ2-5; no clear D gene. This CDR3 contains 14 residues. V lost 4 bases and J 1 base, leaving 10 bases between the germline ends. Per germline, CDR1 SEHNR and CDR2 FQNEAQ (reference sequence).

This clonotype was counted at least ten times. The CDR3 DNA is TGCAGTGCTAGAGATCCCGGTGGTTCCAGCAACTATGGCTACACCTTC. Encoded protein: CSARDPGGSSNYGYTF. V is TRBV20-1 and J is TRBJ1-2; D not resolved. V shed 0 bases and J shed 2 bases, with 16 bases lying between them. The germline gives CDR1 DFQATT, CDR2 SNEGSKA (reference sequence). The CDR3 loop spans 16 amino acids.